These 5 T cell receptor beta chains came from one sample sequenced in a study of regulatory T cells in long-lasting Graves disease. The time point here: newly diagnosed GD, antithyroid drugs for less than 3 months. Scientists built the TCR library using RNA that was extracted from PBMCs. Building the TCR beta libraries relied on iRepertoire HTBI primers, and CDR3 regions underwent Arm-PCR. TCRdb reprocessed the multiplex PCR reads via MiXCR and lists one record per CDR3 protein. This sample yields around 400,000 distinct CDR3 sequences, of which roughly a sixth are seen a single time; 20% to 25% belongs to the top ten. Source: peripheral blood mononuclear cells (PBMCs), taken at new diagnosis, from a patient treated with antithyroid drugs. These receptors all come from a female donor with Graves disease.

This clonotype was observed many times. This chain joins TRBV4-3 and TRBJ1-5; D gene unclear. V dropped 4 bases and J dropped 4 bases, with 14 bases sitting between them. CDR1 is LGHNA and CDR2 is YSLEER in the germline V gene. CDR3 length: 15 amino acids. CDR3 coding DNA: TGCGCCAGCAGCCGAGGCCCCGGAGGTAATCAGCCCCAGCATTTT. Residues: CASSRGPGGNQPQHF.

The chain couples TRBV5-1 to TRBJ2-3, with 9 nucleotides matching TRBD1. This CDR3 is 16 amino acids long. Per germline, CDR1 SGHRS and CDR2 YFSETQ. Losses at the gene ends were 3 bases for V and 3 bases for J; bases not matched to a gene: 8. The CDR3 nucleotides read TGCGCCAGCAGCTCGCCCGGGACAGGGAGGACAGATACGCAGTATTTT. Residues: CASSSPGTGRTDTQYF. Filled out from reference TRBV5-1 and TRBJ2-3, the complete variable domain reads KAGVTQTPRYLIKTRGQQVTLSCSPISGHRSVSWYQQTPGQGLQFLFEYFSETQRNKGNFPGRFSGRQFSNSRSEMNVSTLELGDSALYLCASSSPGTGRTDTQYFGPGTRLTVL.

This clonotype was counted many times. This chain joins TRBV3-1 and TRBJ1-1; D not resolved. Germline V lookup: CDR1 LGHDT, CDR2 YNNKEL (reference sequence). The CDR3 is made up of 14 amino acids. The germline V and J ends were trimmed by 5 bases and 1 base, with 11 bases remaining between them. CDR3 nucleotide sequence: TGTGCCAGCAGCTCCGTCCTGGGGAACACTGAAGCTTTCTTT. It is translated as CASSSVLGNTEAFF.

In its sample, this clonotype was seen many times. The chain carries TRBV7-9 and TRBJ2-7; the D gene is possibly TRBD2 (7 bases). The germline gives CDR1 SEHNR, CDR2 FQNEAQ (reference sequence). The V end was cut by 5 bases, the J end by 3 bases, with 17 bases between. This CDR3 spans 15 amino acids. CDR3 region: CASSKQGGGGYEQYF. In DNA form, the CDR3 reads TGTGCCAGCAGCAAACAGGGAGGGGGTGGCTACGAGCAGTACTTC.

This clonotype came up many times. The chain carries TRBV12-3 or TRBV12-4 and TRBJ2-2; possible D gene TRBD2, 7 bases. V was cut by 5 bases and J by 6 bases, with 19 bases left in between. The CDR3 has 16 amino acids. CDR3 sequence reads: CASSPPGGFYAGELFF. The DNA for the CDR3 is TGTGCCAGCAGTCCCCCGGGGGGCTTTTACGCCGGGGAGCTGTTTTTT.